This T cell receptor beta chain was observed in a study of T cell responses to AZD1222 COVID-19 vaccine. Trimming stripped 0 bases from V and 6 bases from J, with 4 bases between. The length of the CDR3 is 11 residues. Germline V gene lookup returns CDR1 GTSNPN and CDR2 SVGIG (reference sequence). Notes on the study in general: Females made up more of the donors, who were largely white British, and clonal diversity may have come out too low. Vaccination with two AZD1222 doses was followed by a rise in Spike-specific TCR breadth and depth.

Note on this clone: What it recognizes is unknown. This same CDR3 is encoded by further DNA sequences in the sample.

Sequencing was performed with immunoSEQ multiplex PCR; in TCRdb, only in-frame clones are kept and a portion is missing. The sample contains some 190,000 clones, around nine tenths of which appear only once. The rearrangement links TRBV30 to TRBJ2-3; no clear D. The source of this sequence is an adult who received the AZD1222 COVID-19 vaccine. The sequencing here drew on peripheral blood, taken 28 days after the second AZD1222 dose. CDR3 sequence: CAWSVLDTQYF. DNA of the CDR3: TGTGCCTGGAGTGTGTTGGATACGCAGTATTTT.